Below are 27 T cell receptor beta chains sequenced from a single sample in a study of blood T cell repertoires in COVID-19. Clones were read by immunoSEQ multiplex PCR, and TCRdb kept only the in-frame ones, dropping some. The table shows some 45,000 clones, with 80% occurring only once. Material: peripheral blood. These receptors were taken from a man in his 70s with acute or convalescent COVID-19.

This clone came up a few times. The rearrangement links TRBV19 to TRBJ1-1, with D uncertain. Trimming shortened V by 1 base and J by 7 bases, and 10 bases separated the two germline ends. Germline CDR1 and CDR2: LNHDA and SQIVND (reference sequence). The CDR3 runs 13 residues. CDR3 nucleotide sequence: TGTGCCAGTAGTATAGGAGGAGGGTTTGAAGCTTTCTTT. This translates into CASSIGGGFEAFF. The whole variable domain, remainder taken from reference TRBV19 and TRBJ1-1, is DGGITQSPKYLFRKEGQNVTLSCEQNLNHDAMYWYRQDPGQGLRLIYYSQIVNDFQKGDIAEGYSVSREKKESFPLTVTSAQKNPTAFYLCASSIGGGFEAFFGQGTRLTVV.

The chain recombines TRBV5-6 with TRBJ2-4; 7 bases line up with TRBD1. This CDR3 has 15 residues. Germline V gene data show CDR1 as SGHDT and CDR2 as YYEEEE. V was clipped by 0 bases and J by 8 bases; unmatched bases: 8. DNA of the CDR3: TGTGCCAGCAGCTTGGAGGGGGCAGCCCAGGACATTCAGTACTTC. As protein: CASSLEGAAQDIQYF.

The chain is built from TRBV30 and TRBJ2-3, with D possibly TRBD2 on 6 matching bases. Trimming stripped 0 bases from V and 2 bases from J, with 15 bases between. The CDR3 length is 16 residues. Per germline, CDR1 GTSNPN and CDR2 SVGIG (reference sequence). The CDR3 loop reads CAWSVRGSLTTDTQYF. The CDR3 DNA is TGTGCCTGGAGTGTACGGGGGAGCTTAACCACAGATACGCAGTATTTT.

The genes are TRBV3-1 (or the pseudogene TRBV3-2) and TRBJ2-3; the D gene is possibly TRBD2 (6 bases). The CDR3 is 15 residues long. Trimming took 0 bases from V and 1 from J, leaving 8 bases between them. CDR1 and CDR2 (germline): LGHDT, YNNKEL (reference sequence). In nucleotides, the CDR3 is TGTGCCAGCAGCCAAGACTCTAGCGGCACAGATACGCAGTATTTT. This codes for CASSQDSSGTDTQYF.

This chain uses TRBV19 with TRBJ1-1, with 7 bases aligning to TRBD1. The CDR3 consists of 12 residues. Germline V gene data show CDR1 as LNHDA and CDR2 as SQIVND (reference sequence). V was clipped by 7 bases and J by 4 bases; unmatched bases: 3. CDR3: CASKKGATEAFF. The CDR3 region has the DNA TGTGCCAGTAAGAAGGGGGCCACTGAAGCTTTCTTT.

The CDR3 DNA reads TGTGCCAGTAGTGTCCGGGACAGTTCCTACGAGCAGTACTTC. Encoded protein: CASSVRDSSYEQYF. This sequence joins TRBV19 and TRBJ2-7, with 7 bases identical to TRBD1. V trimming: 5 bases; J trimming: 1 base; junction bases outside the gene matches: 5. The CDR3 extends over 14 amino acids. The V gene's germline CDR1 is LNHDA and CDR2 SQIVND (reference sequence).

The chain links TRBV7-2 to TRBJ2-2; 9 nucleotides align to TRBD2. V shed 3 bases, J shed 0 bases, and the junction held 5 bases outside the gene matches. The CDR3 length is 17 residues. Germline V gene lookup returns CDR1 SGHTA and CDR2 FQGNSA. DNA for the CDR3: TGTGCCAGCAGCTTCCCTAGCGGGGATTCGAACACCGGGGAGCTGTTTTTT. It translates to CASSFPSGDSNTGELFF.

The genes are TRBV7-2 and TRBJ1-2; 8 positions match TRBD1. V lost 1 base and J lost 0; bases outside the gene matches: 13. CDR3 length equals 19 residues. Germline V gives CDR1 SGHTA, CDR2 FQGNSA. In DNA, the CDR3 is TGTGCCAGCAGCTTAGTTGCTCCGACAGGGGTAAGGACTAACTATGGCTACACCTTC. Its protein is CASSLVAPTGVRTNYGYTF.

The chain carries TRBV4-3 and TRBJ1-1; D gene ambiguous. V was shortened by 2 bases and J by 1 base, with 11 bases between the two germline ends. This CDR3 region has 15 residues. The germline V gene has CDR1 LGHNA and CDR2 YSLEER. Here the CDR3 reads CASSQLPGSNTEAFF. For the CDR3, the DNA is TGCGCCAGCAGCCAATTACCAGGCTCGAACACTGAAGCTTTCTTT.

The rearrangement uses TRBV4-1 and TRBJ2-3; tentative D call: TRBD2 (5 bases). The CDR3 loop spans 17 amino acids. V was shortened by 2 bases and J by 5 bases, with 20 bases between the two germline ends. The germline V gene encodes CDR1 MGHRA and CDR2 YSYEKL. The CDR3: CASSQPLRNRGKDTQYF. In DNA form, the CDR3 reads TGCGCCAGCAGCCAACCCCTTAGGAATCGAGGGAAAGATACGCAGTATTTT.

V and J are TRBV28 and TRBJ1-2; 7 bases align to TRBD1. The CDR3 sequence is 14 residues long. Germline CDR1 and CDR2: MDHEN and SYDVKM. The J segment lost 3 bases and the V segment lost 3 bases, leaving 4 bases of the junction unmatched. CDR3 coding DNA: TGTGCCAGCAGTTTTGCTGGACAGGACTATGGCTACACCTTC. This encodes CASSFAGQDYGYTF.

This chain joins TRBV19 and TRBJ1-5, with D perhaps matching TRBD1 (6 bases). V lost 6 bases to trimming and J lost 2 bases, with 14 bases between them. CDR1 is LNHDA and CDR2 is SQIVND in the germline V gene (reference sequence). The CDR3 covers 15 residues. CDR3: CASRIQGLGNQPQHF. The CDR3 region has the DNA TGTGCCAGTAGAATACAGGGATTGGGCAATCAGCCCCAGCATTTT.

J is TRBJ2-7 and V is TRBV4-1; 8 bases agree with TRBD1. Looked up from germline, CDR1 is MGHRA and CDR2 is YSYEKL. V shed 0 bases, J shed 10 bases, and the junction held 8 bases outside the gene matches. The CDR3 sequence is 14 residues long. Written as DNA, the CDR3 is TGCGCCAGCAGCCAAGATGGCAGGGGGCGGGTACAGTACTTC. The encoded protein is CASSQDGRGRVQYF.

The V call is TRBV27, the J call TRBJ2-2; a possible D gene is TRBD1 (5 bases). The CDR3 has 13 amino acids. V lost 3 bases and J lost 7, with 9 bases in between. Germline CDR1 is MNHEY and CDR2 is SMNVEV (reference sequence). CDR3: CASSFSGFGELFF. The CDR3 DNA is TGTGCCAGCAGTTTCTCAGGGTTCGGGGAGCTGTTTTTT.

The chain links TRBV3-1 (or the pseudogene TRBV3-2) to TRBJ1-3; D call uncertain. V was shortened by 0 bases and J by 4 bases, with 10 bases between the two germline ends. The CDR3 length is 15 residues. Germline V CDR1 and CDR2: LGHDT, YNNKEL (reference sequence). Here the CDR3 reads CASSQDRTAGNTIYF. In nucleotides, the CDR3 is TGTGCCAGCAGCCAAGATCGGACTGCCGGAAACACCATATATTTT.

This chain uses TRBV7-6 with TRBJ2-1; 9 nucleotides match TRBD2. Germline loops: CDR1 SGHVS, CDR2 FNYEAQ. The CDR3 is made up of 15 amino acids. Germline trimming cut 5 bases from V and 7 bases from J; bases unmatched to any gene: 9. The CDR3: CASSATRLAVNEQFF. The CDR3 region has the DNA TGTGCCAGCAGCGCTACCCGACTAGCGGTGAATGAGCAGTTCTTC. The whole variable domain, remainder taken from reference TRBV7-6 and TRBJ2-1, is GAGVSQSPRYKVTKRGQDVALRCDPISGHVSLYWYRQALGQGPEFLTYFNYEAQQDKSGLPNDRFSAERPEGSISTLTIQRTEQRDSAMYRCASSATRLAVNEQFFGPGTRLTVL.

This clone was recorded a few times. The V gene is TRBV4-2, the J gene TRBJ1-3; 8 bases are a match to TRBD1. Unmatched junction bases numbered 9, after V lost 4 bases and J lost 1 base. The CDR3 extends over 17 amino acids. Germline loops: CDR1 LGHNA, CDR2 YNFKEQ. In DNA form, the CDR3 reads TGTGCCAGCAGCCGCCGACAGACAGGGGAGTCTGGAAACACCATATATTTT. It is translated as CASSRRQTGESGNTIYF.

This clone was counted once. The rearrangement joins TRBV6-2 or TRBV6-3 to TRBJ1-6; the match to TRBD1 covers 7 bases. This CDR3 region has 16 residues. Per the germline V gene, CDR1 is MNHEY and CDR2 is SVGEGT. The junction had 10 bases not matched to a gene; V was cut back by 4 bases and J by 7 bases. DNA for the CDR3: TGTGCCAGCAGTTCCCCCGGACAGGCAAACAATTCACCCCTCCACTTT. This gives the protein CASSSPGQANNSPLHF.

The genes are TRBV6-5 and TRBJ1-3; TRBD1 matches 7 bases. J was trimmed by 2 bases and V by 1 base; bases with no gene match: 2. This CDR3 spans 15 amino acids. Germline-derived CDR1 and CDR2 are MNHEY and SVGAGI. CDR3 in DNA: TGTGCCAGCAGTTACTTCGGGACAGCTGGAAACACCATATATTTT. Amino acid sequence: CASSYFGTAGNTIYF.

The chain carries TRBV18 and TRBJ1-4; D is ambiguous. The CDR3 covers 14 residues. Per germline, CDR1 KGHSH and CDR2 LQKENI. The V and J ends lost 2 bases and 3 bases respectively, with 7 bases between them. In nucleotides, the CDR3 is TGTGCCAGCTCACCAAGCGGGCCTAATGAAAAACTGTTTTTT. Translation: CASSPSGPNEKLFF.

This clone showed up just once. J is TRBJ1-4 and V is TRBV2; the match to TRBD1 covers 7 bases. CDR3 length equals 15 residues. J gave up 5 bases and V 4 bases, and 7 bases lay outside the gene matches. Germline V gives CDR1 SNHLY, CDR2 FYNNEI. The CDR3 spells CASSGRGLENEKLFF. The CDR3 coding sequence is TGTGCCAGCAGTGGTAGGGGGCTCGAGAATGAAAAACTGTTTTTT. Full variable domain (outside the CDR3, taken from reference TRBV2 and TRBJ1-4): EPEVTQTPSHQVTQMGQEVILRCVPISNHLYFYWYRQILGQKVEFLVSFYNNEISEKSEIFDDQFSVERPDGSNFTLKIRSTKLEDSAMYFCASSGRGLENEKLFFGSGTQLSVL.

J is TRBJ1-1 and V is TRBV11-2; the match to TRBD1 covers 8 bases. The CDR3 is 14 amino acids. Per germline, CDR1 SGHAT and CDR2 FQNNGV. V shed 4 bases and J 4 bases; nucleotides not matched to a gene: 5. The CDR3 reads CASSSTTGATEAFF. In DNA form, the CDR3 reads TGTGCCAGCAGCTCAACGACAGGGGCCACTGAAGCTTTCTTT.

The V and J genes are TRBV30 and TRBJ2-7; TRBD2 is a possible D gene (6 bases). This CDR3 contains 14 residues. V lost 3 bases, J lost 6 bases, and 18 bases lay in between. Germline V CDR1 and CDR2: GTSNPN, SVGIG (reference sequence). CDR3 residues: CAWRRSGTRSEQYF. The CDR3 DNA is TGTGCCTGGAGGCGTAGCGGTACGAGGAGCGAGCAGTACTTC. Full variable domain (rest looked up from reference TRBV30 and TRBJ2-7): SQTIHQWPATLVQPVGSPLSLECTVEGTSNPNLYWYRQAAGRGLQLLFYSVGIGQISSEVPQNLSASRPQDRQFILSSKKLLLSDSGFYLCAWRRSGTRSEQYFGPGTRLTVT.

This clone was recorded once. The genes are TRBV11-2 and TRBJ1-5; D perhaps matches TRBD1 (5 bases). Germline V gene lookup returns CDR1 SGHAT and CDR2 FQNNGV. V lost 1 base and J lost 4, with 11 bases in between. The CDR3 sequence is 15 residues long. CDR3 region: CASSLAGGVNQPQHF. As DNA, the CDR3 is TGTGCCAGCAGCTTAGCCGGAGGGGTTAATCAGCCCCAGCATTTT.

This clone has more than one count but fewer than ten. This rearrangement joins TRBV15 to TRBJ2-3, with 8 bases fitting TRBD2. The CDR3 is 17 residues long. The junction had 12 bases not matched to a gene; V was cut back by 0 bases and J by 7 bases. Germline CDR1 reads LNHNV; CDR2 reads YYDKDF (reference sequence). CDR3 DNA sequence: TGTGCCACCAGCAGAGAAGGACTAGCCAGTGGGATATATACGCAGTATTTT. Amino acids: CATSREGLASGIYTQYF.

This clone has just one count. The chain recombines TRBV6-5 with TRBJ1-2; 7 bases are shared with TRBD1. There are 14 residues in the CDR3. The ends lost 7 bases at V and 7 bases at J; junction bases unmatched: 12. CDR1 MNHEY and CDR2 SVGAGI come from the germline V gene. CDR3 loop: CASTRQGEVLGYTF. The DNA of the CDR3 is TGTGCCAGCACCCGACAGGGCGAGGTCCTTGGCTACACCTTC.

The genes are TRBV6-6 and TRBJ1-2; 7 positions match TRBD1. V lost 6 bases, J lost 4 bases, and 11 bases stayed unmatched. There are 15 residues in the CDR3. Germline CDR1 reads MNHNY; CDR2 reads SVGAGI (reference sequence). The CDR3 region has the DNA TGTGCCAGCAGGCGTTACCGGGACAGCCTCTATGGCTACACCTTC. Translated: CASRRYRDSLYGYTF.